This record concerns one T cell receptor (beta chain) sequence. The entry originates in a study of blood T cell repertoires in COVID-19. Background on the study: Sites in the United States, Italy and Spain provided acute and convalescent COVID-19 samples. Sources were T cells, B-cell-depleted T cells, or PBMCs; the material itself was cDNA or gDNA.

Some clones are missing from TCRdb's copy, which holds only in-frame ones; the method was immunoSEQ multiplex PCR. Found here are approximately 290,000 clones, 90% of them singletons; the top ten hold over 3.5%. Living in roughly 23 US areas, the participants were between roughly 18 and 95 years of age. The CDR3 has 14 residues. In germline, CDR1 is SGHNT, CDR2 YENEEA. V shed 5 bases and J shed 0 bases, with 10 bases lying between them. V gene TRBV11-3 combines with J gene TRBJ1-1; no clear D gene. The clonotype comes from a young woman with acute COVID-19. Material: PBMCs or T cells enriched from blood (not recorded which). CDR3 sequence (DNA): TGTGCCAGCAGCCACCAAGGAGTGAACACTGAAGCTTTCTTT. As protein: CASSHQGVNTEAFF.